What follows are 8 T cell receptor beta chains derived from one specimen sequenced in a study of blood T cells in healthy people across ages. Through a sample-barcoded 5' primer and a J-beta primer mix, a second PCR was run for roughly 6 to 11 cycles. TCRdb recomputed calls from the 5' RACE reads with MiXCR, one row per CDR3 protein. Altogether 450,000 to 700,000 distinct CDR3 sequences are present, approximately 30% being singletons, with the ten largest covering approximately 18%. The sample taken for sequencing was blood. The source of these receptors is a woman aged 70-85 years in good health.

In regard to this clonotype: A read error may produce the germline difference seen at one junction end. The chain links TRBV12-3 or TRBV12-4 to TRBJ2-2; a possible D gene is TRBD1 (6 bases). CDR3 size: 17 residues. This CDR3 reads CASSPPIRVGATGELFF. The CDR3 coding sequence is TGCGCCAGCAGTCCCCCGATCAGGGTGGGGGCCACCGGGGAGCTGTTTTTT.

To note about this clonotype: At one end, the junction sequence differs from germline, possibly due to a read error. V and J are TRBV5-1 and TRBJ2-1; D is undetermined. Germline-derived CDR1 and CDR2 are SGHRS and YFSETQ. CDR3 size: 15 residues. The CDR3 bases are TGCGCCAGCAGCTTGGTGAGTCCATCCTACAGTGAGCAGTTCTTC. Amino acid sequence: CASSLVSPSYSEQFF.

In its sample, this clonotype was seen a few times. The CDR3 is CASSLRNRPSYEQYF. CDR3 sequence (DNA): TGTGCCAGCAGTTTAAGGAATCGGCCCTCCTACGAGCAGTACTTC. The chain employs TRBV12-3 or TRBV12-4 and TRBJ2-7; D remains unclear. The ends were cut back, 2 bases at V and 0 bases at J, with 11 bases in the middle. This CDR3 contains 15 residues.

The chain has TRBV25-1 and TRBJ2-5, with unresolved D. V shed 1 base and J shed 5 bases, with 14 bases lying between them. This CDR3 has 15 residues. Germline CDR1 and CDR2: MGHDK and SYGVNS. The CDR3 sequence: CASSESGYPWETQYF. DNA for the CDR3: TGTGCCAGCAGTGAATCAGGCTATCCTTGGGAGACCCAGTACTTC.

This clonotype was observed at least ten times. CDR3 residues: CASLPARVMGEAFF. The CDR3 DNA follows: TGTGCCAGCCTCCCGGCCAGGGTGATGGGTGAAGCTTTCTTT. The J gene is TRBJ1-1, the V gene TRBV7-2; perhaps TRBD1 as D (5 bases). CDR3 length: 14 amino acids. Germline V gene sequence: CDR1 SGHTA, CDR2 FQGNSA. Trimming took off 8 bases at V and 7 bases at J, with 20 bases between the two ends.

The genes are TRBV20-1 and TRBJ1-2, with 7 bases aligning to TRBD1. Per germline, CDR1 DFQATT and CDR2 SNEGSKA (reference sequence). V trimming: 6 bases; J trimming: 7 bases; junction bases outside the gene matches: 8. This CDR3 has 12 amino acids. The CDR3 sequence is CSALGQDGGYTF. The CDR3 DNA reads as TGCAGTGCCCTCGGACAGGACGGTGGCTACACCTTC.

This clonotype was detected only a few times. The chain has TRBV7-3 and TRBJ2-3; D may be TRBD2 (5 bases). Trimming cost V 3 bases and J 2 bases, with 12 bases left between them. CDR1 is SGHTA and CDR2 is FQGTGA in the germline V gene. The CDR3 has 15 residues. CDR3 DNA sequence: TGTGCCAGCAGCTTGGCGGGCAGTCCCACAGATACGCAGTATTTT. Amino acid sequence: CASSLAGSPTDTQYF.

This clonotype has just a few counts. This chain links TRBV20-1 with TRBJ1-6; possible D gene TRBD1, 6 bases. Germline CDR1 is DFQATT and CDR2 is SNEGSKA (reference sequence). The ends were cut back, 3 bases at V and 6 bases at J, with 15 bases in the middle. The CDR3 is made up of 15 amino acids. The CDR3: CSASAGQSLNSPLHF. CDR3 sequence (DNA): TGCAGTGCTAGTGCGGGACAAAGTCTTAATTCACCCCTCCACTTT.